This T cell receptor beta chain was retrieved from a study of T cell changes during pregnancy in multiple sclerosis. CDR1 and CDR2 (germline): LGHNT, FRNRAP. V shed 0 bases and J shed 2 bases, with 8 bases lying between them. The CDR3 consists of 16 residues. The protocol was immunoSEQ multiplex PCR, while the TCRdb copy is restricted to in-frame clones and leaves out a portion. The sample holds just under 65,000 clones, around 91% seen once. The sequenced sample was peripheral blood, obtained after pregnancy. The chain carries TRBV12-5 and TRBJ2-6; D may be TRBD2 (6 bases). The source is a female donor in good health, enrolled as a control in a pregnancy study. The CDR3 coding sequence is TGTGCTAGTGGTTTGGTAGGCGGGGCTGGGGCCAACGTCCTGACTTTC. Translating it yields CASGLVGGAGANVLTF.